This entry lists 32 T cell receptor beta chains sequenced from one sample in a study of identical twins (TCRdb year 2016). The receptor library was made with 5' RACE. Sequencer: Illumina HiSeq 2000. Clones were called with MiXCR by TCRdb after fastp trimmed the public reads at Q25, and only in-frame beta chains were retained. Each CDR3 protein appears once, grouped with its most common genes and DNA. The table for this sample lists around 1.7 million distinct CDR3 sequences; around 33% of them were counted only once. Over 0.25% of the sample is held by the ten biggest clonotypes. Sequencing input: cord blood. All receptors derive from a newborn girl in good health.

This clonotype was detected only a few times. This chain joins TRBV20-1 and TRBJ1-2, with 8 bases identical to TRBD1. The CDR3 is 19 amino acids. Unmatched junction bases numbered 15, after V lost 0 bases and J lost 0 bases. Germline CDR1 is DFQATT and CDR2 is SNEGSKA (reference sequence). The CDR3 DNA reads TGCAGTGCTAGAGACCCAACAGGGGGGGCCCCGCTGGCTAACTATGGCTACACCTTC. Its protein is CSARDPTGGAPLANYGYTF.

The rearrangement joins TRBV20-1 to TRBJ2-7; D not certain. V gave up 1 base and J gave up 2 bases, with 9 bases separating them. The CDR3 has 13 amino acids. Germline loops: CDR1 DFQATT, CDR2 SNEGSKA (reference sequence). The CDR3 bases are TGCAGTGCTAGAGGTCCGGGTCCCTACGAGCAGTACTTC. Its translation is CSARGPGPYEQYF.

As for this clonotype: Relative to the germline gene, one junction end is altered; a read error may explain this. The chain couples TRBV7-9 to TRBJ1-2; unclear D gene. This CDR3 is built from 18 residues. Germline-derived CDR1 and CDR2 are SEHNR and FQNEAQ (reference sequence). Here the CDR3 DNA reads TGTGCCGGCAGTTTGGGAAACCCGAAACGCGTAAGGGACTATGGCTACACCTTC. Protein: CAGSLGNPKRVRDYGYTF.

The chain links TRBV6-2 or TRBV6-3 to TRBJ1-2; D is unclear. The CDR3 runs to 15 residues. V lost 0 bases and J 8 bases, leaving 16 bases between the germline ends. CDR1 and CDR2 from the germline V gene are MNHEY and SVGEGT. Here the CDR3 reads CASSYSIYGEEGYTF. The DNA of the CDR3 is TGTGCCAGCAGTTACTCGATCTACGGTGAGGAGGGCTACACCTTC.

This clonotype was detected only a few times. The chain combines TRBV3-1 with TRBJ2-4; D is uncertain. V was trimmed by 0 bases and J by 15 bases, leaving 15 bases between them. Germline loops: CDR1 LGHDT, CDR2 YNNKEL (reference sequence). CDR3 length equals 13 residues. CDR3 in DNA: TGTGCCAGCAGCCAAGATCAAATGGGCCCGTCGTACTTC. Protein product: CASSQDQMGPSYF.

This clonotype has just a few counts. The V gene is TRBV10-3, the J gene TRBJ1-5; D not certain. This CDR3 region has 14 residues. V gave up 3 bases and J gave up 0 bases, with 6 bases separating them. Looked up from germline, CDR1 is ENHRY and CDR2 is SYGVKD. CDR3 sequence: CAISDLFSNQPQHF. The CDR3 DNA is TGTGCCATCAGTGACCTCTTTAGCAATCAGCCCCAGCATTTT.

This clonotype was recorded many times. This chain connects TRBV6-5 to TRBJ2-7; 9 bases agree with TRBD1. Germline CDR1 MNHEY, CDR2 SVGAGI. The CDR3 length is 15 residues. V shed 6 bases and J 0 bases; nucleotides not matched to a gene: 6. The DNA of the CDR3 is TGTGCCAGCAGGATGGGGACAGGGAGCTCCTACGAGCAGTACTTC. It is translated as CASRMGTGSSYEQYF.

This clonotype was detected a few times. This chain links TRBV5-1 with TRBJ1-2; tentatively, D is TRBD1 (6 bases). This CDR3 is 15 amino acids long. The germline V gene has CDR1 SGHRS and CDR2 YFSETQ. Trimming stripped 0 bases from V and 1 base from J, with 10 bases between. DNA of the CDR3: TGCGCCAGCAGCTTGGGACAGGCCATTAACTATGGCTACACCTTC. Encoded protein: CASSLGQAINYGYTF.

This chain connects TRBV5-6 to TRBJ2-7, with 7 nucleotides matching TRBD1. Germline values: CDR1 SGHDT, CDR2 YYEEEE. This CDR3 region has 15 residues. Trimming took 3 bases from V and 3 from J; bases not matched to a gene: 9. CDR3 amino acids: CASSSRMTGFYEQYF. The CDR3 DNA sequence: TGTGCCAGCAGCTCGCGGATGACAGGGTTCTACGAGCAGTACTTC.

The sample holds a few counts of this clonotype. The chain carries TRBV25-1 and TRBJ2-5; D is unclear. V dropped 4 bases and J dropped 4 bases, with 7 bases sitting between them. The CDR3 spans 12 residues. Per the germline V gene, CDR1 is MGHDK and CDR2 is SYGVNS. This chain's CDR3 is CASSVSTETQYF. The CDR3 nucleotides read TGTGCCAGCAGTGTTTCGACAGAGACCCAGTACTTC.

This clonotype was seen a handful of times. The rearrangement uses TRBV18 and TRBJ2-5; TRBD2 aligns across 7 bases. Germline loops: CDR1 KGHSH, CDR2 LQKENI. J was trimmed by 1 base and V by 3 bases; bases with no gene match: 8. This CDR3 contains 16 residues. The CDR3 sequence is CASSPTSVQGQETQYF. In DNA, the CDR3 is TGTGCCAGCTCACCTACTAGCGTGCAGGGCCAAGAGACCCAGTACTTC.

Ten or more counts support this clonotype. V gene TRBV29-1 combines with J gene TRBJ2-7; the D is unclear. V gave up 4 bases and J gave up 5 bases, with 15 bases separating them. There are 13 residues in the CDR3. Per the germline V gene, CDR1 is SQVTM and CDR2 is ANQGSEA. CDR3 loop: CSVGLRLGDEQYF. For the CDR3, the DNA is TGCAGCGTTGGGTTAAGGCTGGGTGACGAGCAGTACTTC.

The rearrangement joins TRBV6-5 to TRBJ2-3; 9 nucleotides align to TRBD1. Per germline, CDR1 MNHEY and CDR2 SVGAGI. The CDR3 covers 13 residues. Unmatched junction bases numbered 6, after V lost 11 bases and J lost 3 bases. For the CDR3, the DNA is TGTGCCGGCAAAGGACAGGGGACAGATACGCAGTATTTT. Amino acid sequence: CAGKGQGTDTQYF.

A few counts support this clonotype. The V call is TRBV5-1, the J call TRBJ1-2, with 9 bases lining up with TRBD1. Trimming at V came to 1 base and at J to 5 bases, leaving 12 bases not matched to a gene. The CDR3 has 17 amino acids. Looked up from germline, CDR1 is SGHRS and CDR2 is YFSETQ. The CDR3 region is CASSLRFADRGLYGYTF. The CDR3 DNA follows: TGCGCCAGCAGCTTGCGGTTTGCGGACAGGGGATTGTATGGCTACACCTTC.

The V call is TRBV6-6, the J call TRBJ1-1; D is unresolved. The V end was cut by 2 bases, the J end by 0 bases, with 10 bases between. There are 15 residues in the CDR3. Looked up from germline, CDR1 is MNHNY and CDR2 is SVGAGI (reference sequence). The CDR3 sequence is CASSYNRQVNTEAFF. The CDR3 DNA reads as TGTGCCAGCAGTTACAATAGGCAGGTGAACACTGAAGCTTTCTTT.

In its sample, this clonotype was seen a few times. The rearrangement links TRBV3-1 to TRBJ2-1, with TRBD2 as a possible D gene (5 bases). The CDR3 covers 13 residues. Per germline, CDR1 LGHDT and CDR2 YNNKEL (reference sequence). The V gene lost 2 bases and the J gene lost 9 bases, with 11 bases spanning the gap. In DNA form, the CDR3 reads TGTGCCAGCAGCCAACACATCAGCGGTGAGCAGTTCTTC. Amino acids: CASSQHISGEQFF.

V gene TRBV27 combines with J gene TRBJ2-7; TRBD1 matches at 12 bases. Germline V gene lookup returns CDR1 MNHEY and CDR2 SMNVEV (reference sequence). J gave up 6 bases and V 2 bases, and 8 bases lay outside the gene matches. This CDR3 contains 16 residues. CDR3 protein: CASSLISGTGGAEQYF. The CDR3 DNA sequence: TGTGCCAGCAGTTTAATTTCCGGGACAGGGGGCGCCGAGCAGTACTTC.

The chain combines TRBV20-1 with TRBJ2-7; 11 bases are a match to TRBD2. V shed 4 bases, J shed 6 bases, and the junction held 2 bases outside the gene matches. Germline CDR1 and CDR2: DFQATT and SNEGSKA (reference sequence). The CDR3 sequence is 12 residues long. CDR3 DNA: TGCAGTGCTATAGCGGGAGGGGGCGAGCAGTACTTC. It is translated as CSAIAGGGEQYF.

CDR3 protein: CASSQEVRRPDEQYF. CDR3 DNA: TGTGCCAGCAGCCAAGAGGTGCGCAGGCCGGACGAGCAGTACTTC. The V gene is TRBV4-2, the J gene TRBJ2-7; D is unclear. CDR1 is LGHNA and CDR2 is YNFKEQ in the germline V gene. The V gene lost 0 bases and the J gene lost 5 bases, with 14 bases spanning the gap. This CDR3 has 15 amino acids.

The rearrangement uses TRBV20-1 and TRBJ2-3, with 10 bases that match TRBD2. The J segment lost 4 bases and the V segment lost 3 bases, leaving 4 bases of the junction unmatched. The CDR3 loop spans 14 amino acids. Per germline, CDR1 DFQATT and CDR2 SNEGSKA (reference sequence). The CDR3 sequence: CSASVGTSADTQYF. The DNA for the CDR3 is TGCAGTGCTAGCGTTGGGACTAGCGCAGATACGCAGTATTTT.

This chain joins TRBV5-1 and TRBJ2-1; D possibly uses TRBD1 or TRBD2 (5 bases each). V dropped 3 bases and J dropped 1 base, with 17 bases sitting between them. This CDR3 comprises 17 residues. CDR1 and CDR2 (germline): SGHRS, YFSETQ. CDR3 sequence: CASSSAITGPSYNEQFF. The CDR3, as DNA: TGCGCCAGCAGCTCGGCGATAACGGGGCCTTCCTACAATGAGCAGTTCTTC.

This clonotype has more than one count but fewer than ten. V usage is TRBV20-1 and J usage is TRBJ2-2; possible D gene TRBD1, 6 bases. V shed 0 bases and J shed 0 bases, with 8 bases lying between them. The CDR3 is 15 amino acids. Germline V lookup: CDR1 DFQATT, CDR2 SNEGSKA (reference sequence). The CDR3 is CSARETGPNTGELFF. In DNA form, the CDR3 reads TGCAGTGCTAGAGAGACAGGTCCGAACACCGGGGAGCTGTTTTTT.

The rearrangement uses TRBV20-1 and TRBJ2-3, with D maybe TRBD2 (6 bases). Germline loops: CDR1 DFQATT, CDR2 SNEGSKA (reference sequence). Trimming pared 0 bases from V and 7 bases from J, leaving 8 bases between. The CDR3 runs 12 residues. CDR3 nucleotide sequence: TGCAGTGCTAGAGATCGGACTAATACGCAGTATTTT. Translated: CSARDRTNTQYF.

This clonotype was recorded once. CDR3 sequence (DNA): TGTGCCAGTATGTACGCCGGGACGTTGGAGCAGTACTTC. Translated: CASMYAGTLEQYF. The J gene is TRBJ2-7, the V gene TRBV19; perhaps D is TRBD1 or TRBD2 (5 bases each). The germline CDR1 and CDR2 sequences are LNHDA and SQIVND (reference sequence). V was trimmed by 7 bases and J by 7 bases, leaving 17 bases between them. This CDR3 region has 13 residues. The full variable domain, rest sourced from reference TRBV19 and TRBJ2-7, is DGGITQSPKYLFRKEGQNVTLSCEQNLNHDAMYWYRQDPGQGLRLIYYSQIVNDFQKGDIAEGYSVSREKKESFPLTVTSAQKNPTAFYLCASMYAGTLEQYFGPGTRLTVT.

This clonotype has only a few counts. V and J are TRBV6-6 and TRBJ2-7; TRBD2 is a possible D gene (6 bases). The CDR3 has 15 residues. Trimming shortened V by 0 bases and J by 6 bases, and 15 bases separated the two germline ends. Germline V lookup: CDR1 MNHNY, CDR2 SVGAGI (reference sequence). The CDR3: CASSYSSGGGGEQYF. The DNA for the CDR3 is TGTGCCAGCAGTTACTCGAGTGGGGGAGGTGGCGAGCAGTACTTC.

A few counts support this clonotype. The chain recombines TRBV6-6 with TRBJ2-7, with TRBD1 identical over 9 bases. Germline V gives CDR1 MNHNY, CDR2 SVGAGI (reference sequence). CDR3 length: 16 residues. V lost 7 bases to trimming and J lost 5 bases; unmatched junction nucleotides: 15. CDR3: CASIYTVGTGSHEQYF. The DNA for the CDR3 is TGTGCCAGCATATATACTGTAGGGACAGGGAGCCACGAGCAGTACTTC.

The table lists this clonotype with a few counts. The V call is TRBV10-3, the J call TRBJ2-1; tentatively, D is TRBD1 (5 bases). CDR3 size: 16 residues. Germline V gene data show CDR1 as ENHRY and CDR2 as SYGVKD. Trimming removed 0 bases at V and 6 bases at J, with 15 bases between. CDR3 nucleotides: TGTGCCATCAGTGAGTCCGTTCTGTCTAGGGGCAATGAGCAGTTCTTC. Protein sequence: CAISESVLSRGNEQFF.

As concerns this clonotype: Possible read error: a much larger clone is one base away. The chain couples TRBV27 to TRBJ2-7; D may be TRBD1 or TRBD2 (6 bases each). The CDR3 sequence is 16 residues long. The germline V gene encodes CDR1 MNHEY and CDR2 SMNVEV (reference sequence). Deletions cut 4 bases from V and 5 bases from J, with 21 bases between. The CDR3 coding sequence is TGTGCCAGCAGTTCGGACAGACGAGCGGGTCTCGACGAGCAGTACTTC. It yields the protein CASSSDRRAGLDEQYF.

The gene calls are TRBV27 and TRBJ2-4; tentative D call: TRBD1 (6 bases). With the DNA end fitting TRBJ2-7 better, the J assignment may be wrong. Germline V gene data show CDR1 as MNHEY and CDR2 as SMNVEV (reference sequence). This CDR3 has 14 amino acids. In DNA, the CDR3 is TGTGCCAGCAGCCTTGACAGGAGACCCTACGAGCAGTACTTC. Amino acid sequence: CASSLDRRPYEQYF.

The chain is built from TRBV21-1 and TRBJ2-3; the D call in the table, TRBD1, was not verified against the DNA. TRBV21-1 is recorded as a pseudogene. CDR3 length equals 16 residues. CDR3 sequence (DNA): TGTGCCAGCAGCAAGGAGGCGGCGGATAGCACAGATACGCAGTATTTT. Amino acids: CASSKEAADSTDTQYF.

A few counts support this clonotype. The gene calls are TRBV7-2 and TRBJ2-4; possible D gene TRBD1, 5 bases. The tail of the sequence fits TRBJ2-7 better, so the J call may be wrong. Germline V lookup: CDR1 SGHTA, CDR2 FQGNSA. The CDR3 length is 13 residues. This CDR3 reads CASSLNRKNEQYF. CDR3 bases: TGTGCCAGCAGCTTAAACAGGAAGAACGAGCAGTACTTC.

The rearrangement uses TRBV5-1 and TRBJ1-6, with a weak D call TRBD1 (5 bases). V was pared by 1 base and J by 9 bases, with 17 bases between. This CDR3 spans 16 amino acids. The germline CDR1 and CDR2 sequences are SGHRS and YFSETQ. The CDR3 loop reads CASSLRADKGISPLHF. As DNA, the CDR3 is TGCGCCAGCAGCTTGCGGGCTGACAAGGGGATTTCACCCCTCCACTTT.